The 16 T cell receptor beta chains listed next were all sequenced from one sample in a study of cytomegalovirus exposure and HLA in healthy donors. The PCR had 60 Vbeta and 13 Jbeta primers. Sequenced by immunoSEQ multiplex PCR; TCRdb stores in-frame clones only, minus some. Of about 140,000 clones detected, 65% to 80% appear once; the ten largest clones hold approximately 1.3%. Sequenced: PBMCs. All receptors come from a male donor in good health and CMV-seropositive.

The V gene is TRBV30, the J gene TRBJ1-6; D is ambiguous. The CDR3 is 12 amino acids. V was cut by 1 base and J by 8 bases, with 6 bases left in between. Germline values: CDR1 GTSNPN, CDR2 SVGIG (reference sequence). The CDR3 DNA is TGTGCCTGGAGTGGGCCCTATTCACCCCTCCACTTT. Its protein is CAWSGPYSPLHF.

The CDR3 sequence is CASKGGYQPDEGAFF. DNA of the CDR3: TGTGCCAGCAAGGGAGGGTACCAACCCGATGAAGGAGCTTTCTTT. V usage is TRBV6-4 and J usage is TRBJ1-1, with unresolved D. Looked up from germline, CDR1 is MRHNA and CDR2 is SNTAGT. This CDR3 contains 15 residues. V gave up 7 bases and J gave up 10 bases, with 25 bases separating them.

The CDR3 region is CASSPGQGGNQPQHF. The CDR3 DNA follows: TGCGCCAGCAGTCCAGGACAGGGGGGCAATCAGCCCCAGCATTTT. The chain combines TRBV5-1 with TRBJ1-5, with 10 nucleotides matching TRBD1. This CDR3 is 15 amino acids long. Germline assignment: CDR1 SGHRS and CDR2 YFSETQ. V lost 5 bases, J lost 2 bases, and 4 bases stayed unmatched.

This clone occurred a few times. The CDR3 DNA sequence: TGTGCCAGCAGTTACGGGGGGACAGGGAATGAAAAACTGTTTTTT. Its translation: CASSYGGTGNEKLFF. The chain combines TRBV6-6 with TRBJ1-4; TRBD1 matches 9 bases. The CDR3 spans 15 residues. Losses at the gene ends were 2 bases for V and 5 bases for J; bases not matched to a gene: 3. The germline V gene encodes CDR1 MNHNY and CDR2 SVGAGI (reference sequence).

DNA for the CDR3: TGTGCCAGCAGCCCCACAGCGAACACCGGGGAGCTGTTTTTT. Its translation: CASSPTANTGELFF. The chain has TRBV5-5 and TRBJ2-2; D not resolved. The CDR3 sequence is 14 residues long. Germline V gene sequence: CDR1 SGHKS, CDR2 YYEKEE (reference sequence). V lost 4 bases to trimming and J lost 0 bases, with 7 bases between them.

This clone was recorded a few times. The CDR3 sequence: CSVEDRGAYEQYF. The CDR3 DNA is TGCAGCGTTGAAGATCGGGGGGCCTACGAGCAGTACTTC. The rearrangement links TRBV29-1 to TRBJ2-7, with TRBD2 matching 7 bases. Germline V gives CDR1 SQVTM, CDR2 ANQGSEA. The J segment lost 2 bases and the V segment lost 0 bases, leaving 1 base of the junction unmatched. This CDR3 region has 13 residues.

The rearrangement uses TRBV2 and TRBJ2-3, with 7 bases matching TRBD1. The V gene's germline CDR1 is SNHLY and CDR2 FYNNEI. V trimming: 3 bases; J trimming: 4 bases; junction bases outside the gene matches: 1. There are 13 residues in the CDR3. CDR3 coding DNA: TGTGCCAGCAGTGACGACAGGGCAGATACGCAGTATTTT. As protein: CASSDDRADTQYF.

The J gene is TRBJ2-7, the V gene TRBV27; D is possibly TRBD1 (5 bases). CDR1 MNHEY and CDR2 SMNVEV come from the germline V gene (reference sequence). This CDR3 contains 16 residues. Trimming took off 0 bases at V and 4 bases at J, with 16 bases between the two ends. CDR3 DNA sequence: TGTGCCAGCAGTTTATCGCTAGGGGTTTCAACTTACGAGCAGTACTTC. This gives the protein CASSLSLGVSTYEQYF.

The DNA for the CDR3 is TGTGCCATAAACAGGGAAGGTAACTATGGCTACACCTTC. It codes for CAINREGNYGYTF. V and J are TRBV10-3 and TRBJ1-2; tentative D call: TRBD1 (6 bases). The V end lost 9 bases, the J end lost 1 base, and 12 bases lay between the germline ends. The germline V gene encodes CDR1 ENHRY and CDR2 SYGVKD. The CDR3 runs to 13 residues.

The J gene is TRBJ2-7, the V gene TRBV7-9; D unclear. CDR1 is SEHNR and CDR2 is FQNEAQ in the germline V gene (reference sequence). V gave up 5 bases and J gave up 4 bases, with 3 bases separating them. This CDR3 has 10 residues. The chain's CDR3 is CASSEYEQYF. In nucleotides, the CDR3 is TGTGCCAGCAGCGAGTACGAGCAGTACTTC.

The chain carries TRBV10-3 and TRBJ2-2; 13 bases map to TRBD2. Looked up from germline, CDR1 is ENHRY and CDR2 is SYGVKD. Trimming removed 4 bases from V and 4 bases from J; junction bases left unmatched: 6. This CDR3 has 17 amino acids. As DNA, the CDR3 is TGTGCCATCAGTGGGGGACTAGCGGGGTCGGGCACCGGGGAGCTGTTTTTT. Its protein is CAISGGLAGSGTGELFF.

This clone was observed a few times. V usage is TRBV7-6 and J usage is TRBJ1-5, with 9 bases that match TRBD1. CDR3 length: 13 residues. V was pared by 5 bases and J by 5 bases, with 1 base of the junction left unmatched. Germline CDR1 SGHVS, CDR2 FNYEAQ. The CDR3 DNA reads TGTGCCAGCAGCCGACAGGGGGATCAGCCCCAGCATTTT. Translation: CASSRQGDQPQHF.

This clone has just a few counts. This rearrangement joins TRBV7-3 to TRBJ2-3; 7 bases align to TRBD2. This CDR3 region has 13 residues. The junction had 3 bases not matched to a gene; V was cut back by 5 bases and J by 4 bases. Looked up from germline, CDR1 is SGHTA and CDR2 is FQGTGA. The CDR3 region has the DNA TGTGCCAGCAGCCCGACTAGCTCAGATACGCAGTATTTT. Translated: CASSPTSSDTQYF.

The CDR3 DNA reads as TGTGCCAGCAGCTCCGGGACACTTACCCAAGAGACCCAGTACTTC. It is translated as CASSSGTLTQETQYF. The chain carries TRBV4-2 and TRBJ2-5, with D possibly being TRBD1 (6 bases). Germline V gives CDR1 LGHNA, CDR2 YNFKEQ. The CDR3 runs 15 residues. Deletions cut 5 bases from V and 1 base from J, with 14 bases between.

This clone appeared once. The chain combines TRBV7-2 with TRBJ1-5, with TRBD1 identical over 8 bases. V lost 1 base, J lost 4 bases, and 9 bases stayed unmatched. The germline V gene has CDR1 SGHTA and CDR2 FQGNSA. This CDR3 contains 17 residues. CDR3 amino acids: CASSLVSGQGNNQPQHF. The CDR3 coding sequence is TGTGCCAGCAGCTTAGTGAGCGGACAGGGAAATAATCAGCCCCAGCATTTT. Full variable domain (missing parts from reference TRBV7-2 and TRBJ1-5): GAGVSQSPSNKVTEKGKDVELRCDPISGHTALYWYRQSLGQGLEFLIYFQGNSAPDKSGLPSDRFSAERTGGSVSTLTIQRTQQEDSAVYLCASSLVSGQGNNQPQHFGDGTRLSIL.

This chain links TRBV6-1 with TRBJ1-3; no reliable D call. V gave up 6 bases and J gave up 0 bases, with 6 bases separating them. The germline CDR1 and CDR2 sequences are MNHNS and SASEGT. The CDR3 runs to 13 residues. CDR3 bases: TGTGCCAGCAGCGGTACCTCTGGAAACACCATATATTTT. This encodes CASSGTSGNTIYF.